This record concerns one TCR beta chain sequence. These data belong to a study of technical replicates of blood from a handful of donors. In germline, CDR1 is MNHEY, CDR2 SVGAGI. Losses at the gene ends were 1 base for V and 7 bases for J; bases not matched to a gene: 6. The CDR3 spans 14 residues. Measured with immunoSEQ multiplex PCR; TCRdb has only the in-frame clones, and not every one. This sample carries about 84,000 clones, 92% of them seen once, and the ten largest clones take around 0.3%. V gene TRBV6-5 combines with J gene TRBJ1-2; 7 nucleotides match TRBD1. The specimen was T cells isolated from PBMCs. The sequence derives from a human donor in good health. The DNA for the CDR3 is TGTGCCAGCAGTTACTACAGGGGTTGGCGTGGCTACACCTTC. Its translation: CASSYYRGWRGYTF.